This T cell receptor beta chain emerged from a study of shared clonotypes between healthy human individuals. The overall study: A couple of women and a few men aged 18 to 49 served as donors. Study findings and constraints: An expected dependence of interdonor clonotype sharing on sequencing depth was noted. The naive CD4 repertoires of a handful of donors were compared, and roughly 5.1% of clonotypes were shared. Estimated clonotype richness was generally higher in naive than memory subsets.

This clone is a singleton in its sample. What it binds is not known. Cells designated naive CD8 were CD45RO-negative and were positively selected for CCR7, with terminally differentiated effector memory CD45RA+ cells excluded. Some clones are missing from TCRdb's copy, which holds only in-frame ones; the method was immunoSEQ multiplex PCR. The profile shows roughly 2.1 million clones, under 95% of them singletons. The CDR3 has 16 residues. The ends were cut back, 5 bases at V and 1 base at J, with 15 bases in the middle. Per germline, CDR1 SGHVS and CDR2 FQNEAQ. The sequencing sample was made of naive CD8+ T cells from PBMCs. The origin of this receptor is a man aged 18 to 29 in good health. Some clones in this sample may be carry-over from other donors' samples. The V call is TRBV7-8, the J call TRBJ1-5, with D tentatively TRBD1 (5 bases). CDR3 residues: CASSLPGRASNQPQHF. In DNA, the CDR3 is TGTGCCAGCAGCCTTCCCGGCAGGGCGAGCAATCAGCCCCAGCATTTT.